This T cell receptor beta chain was sequenced in a study of shared clonotypes between healthy human individuals. CD45RO-negative, CCR7-selected cells formed the naive CD8 fraction, which excluded terminally differentiated effector memory CD45RA+ cells. Whole-study results and caveats: Naive subsets usually exceeded memory subsets in estimated richness.

This clone came up once. Its target is unknown. Generated by immunoSEQ multiplex PCR, the TCRdb table keeps only in-frame clones and is missing some. The table includes approximately 590,000 clones, roughly 95% detected once. The germline V gene has CDR1 SGDLS and CDR2 YYNGEE. Between the trimmed V and J ends, which lost 4 bases and 3 bases, there was a span of 17 bases. This CDR3 contains 15 residues. The chain uses TRBV9 and TRBJ2-7; D unresolved. The receptor's source is a young woman in good health. The sequenced sample consisted of naive CD8+ T cells sorted from blood. The DNA for the CDR3 is TGTGCCAGCAGCCCCCGTGCCGGGCCAAGCTACGAGCAGTACTTC. It encodes CASSPRAGPSYEQYF. Full variable domain (rest looked up from reference TRBV9 and TRBJ2-7): DSGVTQTPKHLITATGQRVTLRCSPRSGDLSVYWYQQSLDQGLQFLIQYYNGEERAKGNILERFSAQQFPDLHSELNLSSLELGDSALYFCASSPRAGPSYEQYFGPGTRLTVT.